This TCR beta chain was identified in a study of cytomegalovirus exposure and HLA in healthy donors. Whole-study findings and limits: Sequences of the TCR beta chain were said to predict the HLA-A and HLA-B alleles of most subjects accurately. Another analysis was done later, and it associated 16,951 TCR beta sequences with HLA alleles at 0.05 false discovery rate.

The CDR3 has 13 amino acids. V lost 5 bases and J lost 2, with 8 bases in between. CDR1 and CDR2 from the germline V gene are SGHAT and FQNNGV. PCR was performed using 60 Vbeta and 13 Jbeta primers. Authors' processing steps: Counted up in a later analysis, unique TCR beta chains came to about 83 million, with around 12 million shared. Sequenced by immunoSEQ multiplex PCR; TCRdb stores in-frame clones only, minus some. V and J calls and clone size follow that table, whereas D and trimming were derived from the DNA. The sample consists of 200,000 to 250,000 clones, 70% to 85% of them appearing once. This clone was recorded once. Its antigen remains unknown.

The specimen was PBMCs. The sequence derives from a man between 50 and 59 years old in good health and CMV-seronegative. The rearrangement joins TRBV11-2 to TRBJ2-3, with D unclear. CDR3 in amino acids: CASSTSNTDTQYF. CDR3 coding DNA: TGTGCCAGCAGCACATCCAACACAGATACGCAGTATTTT.